This T cell receptor (beta chain) stems from a study of siplizumab effects on memory and regulatory T cells. Findings and caveats of the study: There appeared to be greater diversity in naive T cells than in memory cells, and naive T cells seemed major contributors to the alloresponse. Reactions containing siplizumab showed mappable alloreactive CD4+ clones averaging 68.8% Treg-derived, versus approximately 26% in controls.

On this clone itself: The antigen is not known.

Profiling relied on immunoSEQ multiplex PCR, and the TCRdb table lists in-frame clones only, not all of them. The repertoire includes tens of thousands of clones, roughly nine tenths of them detected once, and roughly 28% sits in the top ten. Germline CDR1 reads DFQATT; CDR2 reads SNEGSKA (reference sequence). Trimming left V 3 bases short and J 6 bases short, with 6 bases between. The CDR3 sequence is 11 residues long. This sequence originates from a human donor in good health. The V gene is TRBV20-1, the J gene TRBJ2-1, with no clear D. Sequenced input: CD8+ T cells sorted from blood. Here the CDR3 DNA reads TGCAGTGCTAGTGGGATCAATGAGCAGTTCTTC. The encoded protein is CSASGINEQFF.